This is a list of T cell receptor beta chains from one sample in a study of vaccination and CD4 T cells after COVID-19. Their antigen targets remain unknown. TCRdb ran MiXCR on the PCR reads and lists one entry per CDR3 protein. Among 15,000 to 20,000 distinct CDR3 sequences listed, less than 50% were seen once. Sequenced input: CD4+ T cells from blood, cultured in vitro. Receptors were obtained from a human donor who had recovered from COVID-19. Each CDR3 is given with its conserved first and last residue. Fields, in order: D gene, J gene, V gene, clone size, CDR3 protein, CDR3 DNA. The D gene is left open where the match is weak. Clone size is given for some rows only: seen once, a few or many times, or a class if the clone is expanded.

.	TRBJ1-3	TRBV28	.	CATSPRGFGNTIYF	TGTGCCACATCCCCTAGGGGGTTCGGAAACACCATATATTTT
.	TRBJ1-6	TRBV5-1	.	CASSPGDKGTTSPLHF	TGCGCCAGCAGCCCGGGGGACAAGGGGACGACTTCACCCCTCCACTTT
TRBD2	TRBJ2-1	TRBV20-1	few	CSAGLAGTNEQFF	TGCAGTGCTGGACTAGCGGGAACGAATGAGCAGTTCTTC
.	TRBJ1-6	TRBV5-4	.	CASSKKDSGLNSPLHF	TGTGCCAGCAGCAAGAAGGACAGCGGACTAAATTCACCCCTCCACTTT
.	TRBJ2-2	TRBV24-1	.	CATSGKGSGELFF	TGTGCCACCAGTGGGAAGGGTTCCGGGGAGCTGTTTTTT
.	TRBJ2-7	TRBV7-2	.	CASSFGTDYEQYF	TGTGCCAGCAGCTTCGGGACCGACTACGAGCAGTACTTC
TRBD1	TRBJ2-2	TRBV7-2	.	CASSLVPSRDRSTGELFF	TGTGCCAGCAGCTTAGTCCCATCCCGGGACAGAAGTACCGGGGAGCTGTTTTTT
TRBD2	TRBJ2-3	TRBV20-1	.	CSASPRLAGKADTQYF	TGCAGTGCTAGTCCCCGACTAGCGGGAAAGGCAGATACGCAGTATTTT
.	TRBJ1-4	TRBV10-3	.	CAISESGDEKLFF	TGTGCCATCAGTGAGTCAGGGGACGAAAAACTGTTTTTT
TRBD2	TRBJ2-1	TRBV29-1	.	CSVEGTLSGTSGSYNEQFF	TGCAGCGTTGAGGGTACCCTATCAGGGACTAGCGGATCCTACAATGAGCAGTTCTTC
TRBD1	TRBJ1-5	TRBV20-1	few	CSAVQGAGGNQPQHF	TGCAGTGCCGTACAGGGGGCTGGCGGCAATCAGCCCCAGCATTTT
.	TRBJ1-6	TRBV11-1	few	CASSRIGGNSPLHF	TGTGCCAGCAGCCGGATCGGAGGGAATTCACCCCTCCACTTT
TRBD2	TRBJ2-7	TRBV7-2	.	CASSLSSGSRYEQYF	TGTGCCAGCAGCTTATCTAGCGGGAGCAGGTACGAGCAGTACTTC
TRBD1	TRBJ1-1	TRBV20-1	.	CSARDRQGSVMNTEAFF	TGCAGTGCTAGAGATCGACAGGGTTCGGTTATGAACACTGAAGCTTTCTTT
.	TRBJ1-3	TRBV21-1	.	CASTNQTSMYLCASSLAGNTIYF	.